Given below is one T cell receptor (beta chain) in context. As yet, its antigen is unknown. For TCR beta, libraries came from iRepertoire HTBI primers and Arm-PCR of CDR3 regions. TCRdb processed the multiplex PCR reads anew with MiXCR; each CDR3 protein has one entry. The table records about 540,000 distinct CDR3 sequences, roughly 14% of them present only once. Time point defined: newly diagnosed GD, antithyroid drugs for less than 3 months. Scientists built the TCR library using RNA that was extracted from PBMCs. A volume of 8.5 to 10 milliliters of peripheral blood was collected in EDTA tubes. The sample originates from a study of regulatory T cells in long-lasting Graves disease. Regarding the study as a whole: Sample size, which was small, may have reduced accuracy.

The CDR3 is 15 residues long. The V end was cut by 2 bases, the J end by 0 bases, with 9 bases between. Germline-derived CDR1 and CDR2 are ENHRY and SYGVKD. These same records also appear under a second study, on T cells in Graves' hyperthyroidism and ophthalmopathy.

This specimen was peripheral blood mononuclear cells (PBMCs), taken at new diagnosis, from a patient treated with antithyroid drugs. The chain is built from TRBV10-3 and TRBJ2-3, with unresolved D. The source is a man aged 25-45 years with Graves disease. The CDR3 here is CAISEDLLSTDTQYF. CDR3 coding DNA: TGTGCCATCAGTGAGGACCTACTTAGCACAGATACGCAGTATTTT.